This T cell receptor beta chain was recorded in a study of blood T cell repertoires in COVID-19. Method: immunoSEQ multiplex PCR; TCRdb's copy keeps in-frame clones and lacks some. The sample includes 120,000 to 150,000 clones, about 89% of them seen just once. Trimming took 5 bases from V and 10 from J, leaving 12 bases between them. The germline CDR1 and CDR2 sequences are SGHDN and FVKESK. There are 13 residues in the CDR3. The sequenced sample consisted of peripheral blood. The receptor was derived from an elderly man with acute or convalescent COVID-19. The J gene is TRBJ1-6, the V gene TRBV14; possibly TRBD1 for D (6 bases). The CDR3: CASSMGAGSPLHF. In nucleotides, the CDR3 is TGTGCCAGCAGCATGGGGGCAGGCTCACCCCTCCACTTT.